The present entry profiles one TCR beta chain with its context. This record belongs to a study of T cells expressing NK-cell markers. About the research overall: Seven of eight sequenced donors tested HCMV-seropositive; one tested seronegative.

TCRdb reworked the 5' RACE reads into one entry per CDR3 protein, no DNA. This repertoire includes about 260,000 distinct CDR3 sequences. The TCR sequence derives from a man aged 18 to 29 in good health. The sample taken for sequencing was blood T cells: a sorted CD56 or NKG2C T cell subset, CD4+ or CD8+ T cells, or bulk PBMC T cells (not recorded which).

The CDR3 protein is CSARETSGLNNEQFF. The V call is TRBV20-1, the J call TRBJ2-1; TCRdb's assignment of TRBD2 cannot be checked, as there is no DNA. CDR1 is DFQATT and CDR2 is SNEGSKA in the germline V gene (reference sequence). The CDR3 covers 15 residues.